The TCR beta chain described here comes from a study of blood T cell repertoires in COVID-19. Assay: immunoSEQ multiplex PCR; the TCRdb copy retains only in-frame clones and omits some. The sample shows approximately 150,000 clones, about 85% of them seen only once. Germline assignment: CDR1 SGHDT and CDR2 YYEEEE. Losses at the gene ends were 2 bases for V and 11 bases for J; bases not matched to a gene: 13. The CDR3 covers 15 residues. J is TRBJ1-5 and V is TRBV5-6, with 7 bases aligning to TRBD1. Material: PBMCs or T cells enriched from blood (not recorded which). This receptor was identified in a woman aged 40 to 50 who had recovered from COVID-19. The CDR3 nucleotides are TGTGCCAGCAGCTTAAACGCGGGACAGTTTGGAACCCAGCATTTT. Translation: CASSLNAGQFGTQHF.